The present entry profiles one TCR beta chain with its context. Its antigen specificity is not known. Nothing much larger sits one base from this clone, and base qualities are not available. The receptor library was made with the immunoSEQ multiplex PCR assay. The multiplex PCR relied on a mix of 60 forward primers for TCR Vbeta segments and 13 reverse primers for TCR Jbeta segments. The CDR3 region of rearranged TCR beta genes was amplified from genomic DNA with a multiplex PCR assay. The Illumina HiSeq System was used to sequence the amplified TCR beta libraries as 87-base-pair reads. Per the source publication's procedure: A later analysis counted 65 million to 90 million unique TCR beta chains across the 690 or so repertoires, and some 11 million of these chains were shared by at least two donors. To remove PCR and sequencing errors, raw reads were error-corrected and collapsed into unique sequences using a nearest-neighbor algorithm that merged closely related sequences. Alignment of CDR3 sequences to IMGT reference sequences was used to assign V, D and J gene segments. Each retained sequence needed at least a six-nucleotide match to both a V gene segment and a J gene segment. A rearrangement was called productive if the CDR3 had no stop codons and remained in frame with V and J, and every other rearrangement was called non-productive. Following IMGT convention, CDR3 was defined as the stretch from the second conserved V-encoded cysteine to the conserved J-encoded phenylalanine. The earlier analysis of more than 450 of the donors excluded sequences that lacked an unambiguous match to a single V gene segment. In an earlier analysis of approximately 560 of the donors, a V segment was called functional when productive rearrangements were above 56.7%, and segregating when the standard deviation between donors exceeded 5%. A statistical classification framework was developed to diagnose cytomegalovirus status using the catalog of TCR beta chain sequences. In a later analysis, V and J genes were assigned by comparing TCR nucleotide sequences against IMGT/GENE-DB human TR gene sequences. In a later analysis, CDR3 sequences and most-parsimonious VDJ recombination scenarios were assigned using the TCRdist pipeline. In a later analysis, every TCR beta chain was defined by the combination of its CDR3 amino acid sequence and its V-gene family, and reads without a unique V-gene family were dropped. To address suspected cross-contamination and a sequencing artifact, a later analysis removed a few hundred highly shared, low-generation-probability nucleotide sequences. In a later analysis, a clonal expansion index was calculated for each public chain from normalized within-repertoire ranks of inferred template counts. In a later analysis, generation probabilities were computed using a VDJ recombination model fitted to out-of-frame rearrangements, and the results were checked against IGoR. A later analysis scored TCR-TCR, TCR-HLA and TCR-CMV co-occurrence with hypergeometric tests, applying a repertoire-size bias correction to TCR pairs. A later analysis estimated false discovery rates by permuting HLA or CMV assignments 20 times. In a later analysis, co-occurring TCRs were grouped with DBSCAN, and TCRdist sequence similarity was added when clustering was performed within HLA-allele-positive subsets. Repertoires with fewer than 30,000 or more than 120,000 public chains were left out of co-occurrence clustering, as were four to six repertoires with anomalous nucleotide sharing. TCRdb carries this immuneACCESS record with in-frame sequences only. Its versions omit some clonotypes, under half of them owing to an unresolved V gene in the studies checked, with the rest unexplained. V and J calls plus clone size are reproduced from that table; the DNA served to infer D and trimming. Counted in this sample were fewer than 250,000 clones; approximately 80% of them appeared once. The ten top clones hold approximately 0.99% of the sample.

Counted from cysteine to phenylalanine, this CDR3 has 11 amino acids. Only the CDR3 DNA stays, 33 bases, in frame from base 1. V is cut by 7 bases and J by 6 bases, and the space between the germline ends is 9 bases. Sequences MDHEN (CDR1) and SYDVKM (CDR2) are obtained from the germline V gene. The cohort comprised around 700 healthy bone marrow donors. At the time of sampling, every cohort member was nominally healthy, though immune exposures that went unrecorded were likely present. The donor was CMV seronegative and belonged to the group of around 400 seronegative cohort members. Every donor gave a peripheral blood sample, and the peripheral blood mononuclear cells from that sample were used for TCR beta sequencing. The Qiagen DNeasy Blood Extraction Kit was used to extract genomic DNA from the blood cell samples. The source of the sample is a study of cytomegalovirus exposure and HLA in healthy donors (dated by TCRdb to 2016 to 2017). Background for the entire study: According to an earlier analysis of a few hundred of the donors, about 179 million T cells yielded over 90 million unique TCR beta sequences and approximately 280 Gb of sequence data. An early release that covered fewer than 800 HLA-typed donors contained about 300 gigabases of sequencing data and about 93 million unique TCR sequences. Among the roughly 410 genotyped donors, around 81% belonged to the genetic ancestry cluster associated with self-reported Caucasian donors. The study aimed to test whether cataloging public T cell receptors could reveal signatures of past pathogen exposure. Using immunosequencing, the study profiled T cell repertoires from 500 to 800 subjects and related those repertoires to cytomegalovirus serostatus. Along with the approximately 700-subject first cohort, a separate validation cohort of around 120 different subjects was used. The study combined high-throughput TCR immunosequencing, statistical association of individual TCRs with disease status, and machine learning to predict cytomegalovirus infection status. To study patterns of TCR occurrence, a later analysis re-analyzed previously published TCR beta repertoires from 650 to 750 donors and added high-resolution HLA genotyping. The later analysis used no new phenotypic data to find candidate immune exposures, relying instead on TCR beta sequences and their occurrence across donors. An earlier analysis of around 580 of the donors used high-throughput TCR beta sequencing to judge whether each TCR beta V gene segment behaved as functional or pseudogenic. Donor age, sex, ethnicity and CMV serostatus were compiled alongside the repertoire data. Genome-wide SNP genotypes for about three fifths of the roughly 700 donors were used in a later genetic analysis, which treated that subset as a discovery cohort. All discovery cohort repertoires had been generated using a single sequencing platform. Class I and class II HLA loci were covered by the typing at four-digit resolution. The number of typed donors differed by locus: about 629-630 for A, B, C, DRB1 and DQB1; 500 to 550 for DQA1; around 610 for DPA1; and some 430 for DPB1. Five DR-DQ haplotypes were handled as single units for association and clustering, since linkage in the cohort was strong. Among a few hundred genotyped donors of the cohort, an average of 235,054 unique TCR beta nucleotide sequences were sequenced per donor, about a sixth of them non-productive. Overall study outcomes, separate from this receptor: Cytomegalovirus status was reported to be diagnosed by the classifier with high specificity and sensitivity in both the original and validation cohorts. Broadly in line with IMGT annotations, most TCR beta V segments showed up in productive rearrangements about 90% or about 30% of the time in an earlier analysis of 450 to 750 of the donors. A few of the identified cytomegalovirus-associated TCR beta chains were confirmed in vitro to be specific for cytomegalovirus antigens. This cohort had only TCR beta chains sequenced, and the lack of alpha or paired-chain data limited which features could be detected. A later analysis found that HLA-associated TCR beta chains were more clonally expanded and had lower generation probabilities than equally common non-associated chains. Roughly uniform sequencing depth across donors was assumed in presence/absence analyses, although this assumption may not hold. Because counts were too low, some 17 rarely observed V segments, including chromosome 9 orphons, were excluded from the earlier analysis of around 640 of the donors. Correlated functional status among segregating V segments might reflect linkage disequilibrium, but an unknown experimental factor could not be ruled out. Specific HLA alleles were associated with 16,951 TCR beta sequences at a false discovery rate of 0.05 in a later analysis. In a later genetic analysis, a missense DCLRE1C variant was associated with V-gene and J-gene trimming of TCR beta chains, and the association was replicated in an independent cohort. A later analysis reported that several top co-occurrence clusters appeared linked to parvovirus B19, influenza, CMV and Epstein-Barr virus. According to a later analysis, TCR association rates differed among HLA loci, with DRB1 alleles showing the most associated TCRs and HLA-C alleles showing the fewest. According to a later genetic analysis, donors in an Asian-associated ancestry cluster had fewer N-insertions in productive TCRs than the roughly 670-donor mean. The authors suggested that the approach could potentially be generalized to other disease states and immunological phenotypes. Because some donors lacked HLA typing at each locus, the association tests relied only on the typed subset. CMV serostatus was the only immune exposure information available for the cohort. Across donors, most TCR sequences were observed very rarely, whereas some public TCRs were present in many individuals. The 87-base-pair reads could not distinguish some IMGT-functional V segments, including TRBV6-2 and TRBV6-3, so those segments were excluded. The study listed approximately 150 TCR beta chains as associated with cytomegalovirus. When HLA alleles, especially DR and DQ, strongly co-occurred, TCR associations were difficult to assign to individual alleles. A further reported finding was that TCR beta sequences accurately predicted the HLA-A and HLA-B alleles for most subjects in the first cohort. According to a later analysis, most CMV-associated TCR beta chains appeared to be HLA-restricted, and the HLA associations seemed to be driven largely by CMV exposure. A group of highly shared sequence variants was considered likely to be a technical artifact of the sequencing pipeline.

This sequence was found in a woman aged 35 to 49 in good health and CMV-seronegative. The V and J segments used are TRBV28 and TRBJ1-2; a tentative D call is TRBD1 (6 bases match). Material: PBMCs. The base sequence is TGTGCCAGCATGGCAGGGGATGGCTACACCTTC. Translated, this is CASMAGDGYTF.